What follows is one T cell receptor beta chain and its context. Its antigen target is currently unknown. Base-call qualities are not available, and no considerably larger clone is one nucleotide away. As encoded in the germline V gene, CDR1 is SGHTA while CDR2 is FQGNSA. V and J are truncated by 6 bases and 2 bases respectively, leaving an intervening sequence of 6 bases. Reading from cysteine to phenylalanine, the CDR3 counts 12 amino acids. Just the 36-base CDR3 DNA is kept, in frame starting at base 1. TCRbeta CDR3 regions were amplified from genomic DNA using the immunoSEQ Assay, a bias-controlled multiplex PCR. Per the source publication's procedure: The number of nucleated cells in each sample was estimated from the amplification of reference gene primers within the assay. Sequence reads were collapsed and filtered to measure the absolute abundance of every unique TCRbeta CDR3 rearrangement. For each sample, productive Simpson clonality was calculated as the square root of Simpson's diversity index across productive rearrangements. Imported from immuneACCESS, the table was reduced by TCRdb to in-frame sequences with V and J called. These copies leave out some clones; in studies compared against another copy, an unresolved V gene accounts for under half, and the cause of the remainder is not known. The DNA gave D and trimming, while V, J and clone size come from that table. The sample table shows about 160,000 clones, and about 87% are seen once. The ten top clones hold under 5% of the sample.

A second Seattle source provided samples from volunteer blood donors who had recovered from COVID-19. Whole blood was collected in K2EDTA tubes by collaborating institutions according to the institutions' own protocols. Collaborator samples were shipped for TCRbeta analysis as frozen whole blood, isolated PBMCs, or DNA extracted from either sample type. These data originate in a study of blood T cell repertoires in COVID-19 (dated by TCRdb to about 2020). Background for the entire study: Collaborator samples came from the United States, Italy and Spain and covered acute and convalescent phases of COVID-19. Nearly every sample came with metadata listing a de-identified subject ID, COVID-19 status, age in years and sex. The samples were drawn from the first 160 participants of the ongoing ImmuneRACE study and from more than 1,000 subjects provided by 6 global collaborators. Deeply sampled blood TCRbeta repertoires from subjects exposed to, actively infected with, or recovered from COVID-19 were included in the dataset. A freely available public database, intended as a resource for researchers studying the immune response to SARS-CoV-2, is where the repertoires were released. Where HLA class I and class II types were available, the types were taken from metadata supplied by the sample provider, not from assay-based typing. The material from the prospective study consisted of cDNA or gDNA derived from T cells, B-cell-depleted T cells, or PBMCs.

Paper-wide results and their limitations: How much clinical and demographic metadata was included differed by source and by participant, and the metadata was provided uncurated.

The sequence is built from TRBV7-2 and TRBJ2-3, with no confidently assigned D gene. The sequence was collected from a woman aged 55 to 70 who had recovered from COVID-19. Material for sequencing was peripheral blood. CDR3 protein: CASRFNTDTQYF. At the DNA level, the sequence is TGTGCCAGCAGATTCAACACAGATACGCAGTATTTT.